These 8 T cell receptor beta chains came from one sample sequenced in a study of response to subunit inactivated influenza vaccine. TCRdb re-called the RT-PCR reads with MiXCR, one entry per CDR3 protein. The sample has around 850,000 distinct CDR3 sequences, roughly 20% seen once. The source was PBMCs from blood, collected about 5 days after vaccination. The origin of the receptors is a man in his fifties who received an inactivated influenza vaccine.

The sample holds a few counts of this clonotype. This chain connects TRBV20-1 to TRBJ2-7, with 10 bases aligning to TRBD1. Germline values: CDR1 DFQATT, CDR2 SNEGSKA (reference sequence). This CDR3 is 14 amino acids long. The V gene end was trimmed by 6 bases and the J gene end by 1 base; junction bases not matched to a gene: 6. The chain's CDR3 is CSADGGQGSYEQYF. In DNA, the CDR3 is TGCAGTGCCGATGGGGGACAGGGGTCCTACGAGCAGTACTTC.

The chain joins TRBV5-1 to TRBJ2-3, with 8 nucleotides matching TRBD1. V gave up 4 bases and J gave up 4 bases; unmatched junction bases: 5. CDR3 length equals 14 residues. Germline CDR1 and CDR2: SGHRS and YFSETQ. The CDR3 loop is CASSVRGRADTQYF. CDR3 bases: TGCGCCAGCAGCGTCAGGGGGCGGGCAGATACGCAGTATTTT. The variable domain in full, with the rest retrieved from reference TRBV5-1 and TRBJ2-3, is KAGVTQTPRYLIKTRGQQVTLSCSPISGHRSVSWYQQTPGQGLQFLFEYFSETQRNKGNFPGRFSGRQFSNSRSEMNVSTLELGDSALYLCASSVRGRADTQYFGPGTRLTVL.

This clonotype has just a few counts. The V and J genes are TRBV6-2 or TRBV6-3 and TRBJ2-7; TRBD1 aligns across 7 bases. This CDR3 region has 13 residues. The V segment lost 9 bases and the J segment 1 base; nucleotides outside the gene matches: 6. Germline CDR1 and CDR2: MNHEY and SVGEGT. CDR3 coding DNA: TGTGCCAGTCGCGTGACAGGGTCCTACGAGCAGTACTTC. It codes for CASRVTGSYEQYF.

This clonotype appeared a few times. The gene calls are TRBV7-2 and TRBJ2-4; no definite D call. Germline lookup yields CDR1 SGHTA and CDR2 FQGNSA. Between the trimmed V and J ends, which lost 8 bases and 1 base, there was a span of 12 bases. There are 14 residues in the CDR3. CDR3: CASVRNQAKNIQYF. CDR3 coding DNA: TGTGCCAGCGTCCGGAATCAGGCCAAAAACATTCAGTACTTC.

The sample holds many counts of this clonotype. This rearrangement joins TRBV7-2 to TRBJ1-2; 7 nucleotides match TRBD1. Germline V gives CDR1 SGHTA, CDR2 FQGNSA. This CDR3 spans 13 amino acids. V was pared by 4 bases and J by 4 bases, with 3 bases of the junction left unmatched. The chain's CDR3 is CASSSQGIYGYTF. The CDR3 bases are TGTGCCAGCAGCTCACAGGGGATCTATGGCTACACCTTC.

The gene calls are TRBV6-1 and TRBJ1-5; 7 bases line up with TRBD1. Germline CDR1 reads MNHNS; CDR2 reads SASEGT. CDR3 length: 14 residues. V trimming: 8 bases; J trimming: 5 bases; junction bases outside the gene matches: 9. The CDR3 DNA follows: TGTGCCAGCGGAATGACAGGGTATGATCAGCCCCAGCATTTT. It yields the protein CASGMTGYDQPQHF.

This clonotype has a handful of counts. This chain joins TRBV4-3 and TRBJ1-4; possible D gene TRBD1, 5 bases. This CDR3 has 13 residues. Trimming removed 1 base from V and 8 bases from J, with 8 bases in between. Germline V gives CDR1 LGHNA, CDR2 YSLEER. This CDR3 is CASSQGGGEKLFF. Written as DNA, the CDR3 is TGCGCCAGCAGCCAAGGGGGGGGAGAAAAACTGTTTTTT.

The chain carries TRBV7-9 and TRBJ1-4; D is ambiguous. The CDR3 is 14 residues long. V lost 4 bases to trimming and J lost 5 bases, with 11 bases between them. CDR1 and CDR2 from the germline V gene are SEHNR and FQNEAQ (reference sequence). Written as DNA, the CDR3 is TGTGCCAGCAGCTCAGCCCAGCACAATGAAAAACTGTTTTTT. It translates to CASSSAQHNEKLFF.